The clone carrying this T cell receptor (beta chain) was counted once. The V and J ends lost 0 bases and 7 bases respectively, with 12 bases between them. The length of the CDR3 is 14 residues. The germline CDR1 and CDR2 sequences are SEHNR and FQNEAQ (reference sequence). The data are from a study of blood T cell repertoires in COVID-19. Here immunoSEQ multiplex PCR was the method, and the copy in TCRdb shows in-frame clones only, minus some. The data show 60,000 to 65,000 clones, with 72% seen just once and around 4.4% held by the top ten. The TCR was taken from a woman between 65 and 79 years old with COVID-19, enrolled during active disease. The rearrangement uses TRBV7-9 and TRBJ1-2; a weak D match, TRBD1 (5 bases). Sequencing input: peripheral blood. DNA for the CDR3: TGTGCCAGCAGCTTAGCGGGGCAGGGTGCTGGCTACACCTTC. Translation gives CASSLAGQGAGYTF.